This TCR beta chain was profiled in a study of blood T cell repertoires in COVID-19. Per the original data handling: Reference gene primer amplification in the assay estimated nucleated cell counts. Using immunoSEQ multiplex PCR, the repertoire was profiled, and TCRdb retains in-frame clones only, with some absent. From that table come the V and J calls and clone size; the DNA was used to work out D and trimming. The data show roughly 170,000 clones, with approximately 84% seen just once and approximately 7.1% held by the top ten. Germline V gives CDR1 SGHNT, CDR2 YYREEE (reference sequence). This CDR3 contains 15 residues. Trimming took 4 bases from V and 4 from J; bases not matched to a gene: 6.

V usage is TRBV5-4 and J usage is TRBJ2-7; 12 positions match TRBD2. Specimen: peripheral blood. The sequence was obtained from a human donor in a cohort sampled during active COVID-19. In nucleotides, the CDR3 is TGTGCCAGCAGCCCCGGACTAGCGGGGTCGTACGAGCAGTACTTC. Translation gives CASSPGLAGSYEQYF.